Listed here are 15 T cell receptor beta chains from one sample, sequenced in a study of T cell responses to AZD1222 COVID-19 vaccine. The data were produced by immunoSEQ multiplex PCR, yet TCRdb's version contains in-frame clones alone and is incomplete. The sample holds more than 95,000 clones; more than 85% are singletons and the top ten take about 5%. The sequencing here drew on peripheral blood, taken on day 0 of AZD1222 vaccination. Receptors were obtained from an adult in good health.

The gene calls are TRBV6-7 and TRBJ1-6; no firm D call. TRBV6-7 is an ORF for which the function is uncertain. Deletions cut 7 bases from V and 8 bases from J, with 15 bases between. This CDR3 has 14 residues. This CDR3 reads CASTHPRADSPLHF. In nucleotides, the CDR3 is TGTGCCAGCACTCACCCGCGGGCGGATTCACCCCTCCACTTT.

The rearrangement links TRBV4-1 to TRBJ2-7; 13 positions match TRBD2. Per the germline V gene, CDR1 is MGHRA and CDR2 is YSYEKL. This CDR3 spans 16 amino acids. The J segment lost 4 bases and the V segment lost 6 bases, leaving 9 bases of the junction unmatched. This CDR3 reads CASRRAPGLAGYEQYF. The CDR3 nucleotides read TGCGCCAGCAGACGCGCTCCGGGACTAGCGGGATACGAGCAGTACTTC.

The chain is built from TRBV20-1 and TRBJ2-7; D is perhaps TRBD1 (6 bases). The germline gives CDR1 DFQATT, CDR2 SNEGSKA (reference sequence). This CDR3 has 11 amino acids. V gave up 5 bases and J gave up 5 bases, with 10 bases separating them. The CDR3, as DNA: TGCAGTGCTCCTTCAGGGGACGAGCAGTACTTC. It codes for CSAPSGDEQYF.

The genes are TRBV7-3 and TRBJ1-1; D may be TRBD1 (5 bases). Between the trimmed V and J ends, which lost 3 bases and 5 bases, there was a span of 10 bases. The germline gives CDR1 SGHTA, CDR2 FQGTGA. The CDR3 is 13 amino acids. As DNA, the CDR3 is TGTGCCAGCAGCTTCGACGGGGGGACTGAAGCTTTCTTT. Protein product: CASSFDGGTEAFF.

The gene calls are TRBV6-5 and TRBJ1-4; TRBD1 aligns across 7 bases. The CDR3 loop spans 13 amino acids. J was trimmed by 7 bases and V by 6 bases; bases with no gene match: 5. Germline CDR1 is MNHEY and CDR2 is SVGAGI. CDR3 sequence: CASRRTGGEKLFF. The DNA of the CDR3 is TGTGCCAGCAGAAGGACAGGCGGTGAAAAACTGTTTTTT.

The rearrangement joins TRBV2 to TRBJ1-2; D gene uncertain. Germline-derived CDR1 and CDR2 are SNHLY and FYNNEI. The CDR3 covers 14 residues. Trimming stripped 8 bases from V and 0 bases from J, with 13 bases between. The CDR3 DNA sequence: TGTGCCAGCTTGCCGGGGAGAGCTAACTATGGCTACACCTTC. It is translated as CASLPGRANYGYTF.

The chain has TRBV18 and TRBJ1-1, with 11 bases aligning to TRBD1. V lost 3 bases and J lost 0; bases outside the gene matches: 3. CDR3 length equals 16 residues. CDR1 and CDR2 from the germline V gene are KGHSH and LQKENI. CDR3 bases: TGTGCCAGCTCACCCAGGACAGGGGGCTTGAACACTGAAGCTTTCTTT. The encoded protein is CASSPRTGGLNTEAFF. Full variable domain (remainder filled in from reference TRBV18 and TRBJ1-1): NAGVMQNPRHLVRRRGQEARLRCSPMKGHSHVYWYRQLPEEGLKFMVYLQKENIIDESGMPKERFSAEFPKEGPSILRIQQVVRGDSAAYFCASSPRTGGLNTEAFFGQGTRLTVV.

Concerning this clone: The junction differs from germline at one of its ends, possibly a read error. This sequence joins TRBV5-5 and TRBJ2-1, with D possibly TRBD2 on 6 matching bases. This CDR3 comprises 12 residues. CDR1 is SGHKS, CDR2 YYEKEE, per germline (reference sequence). In nucleotides, the CDR3 is TGTGCCAGCAGCCTGGGGGGTCGGTTGAGGGTCTTC. Amino acids: CASSLGGRLRVF.

The chain couples TRBV4-1 to TRBJ1-1; no clear D. V was pared by 1 base and J by 5 bases, with 14 bases between. The length of the CDR3 is 15 residues. Germline V gives CDR1 MGHRA, CDR2 YSYEKL. CDR3 nucleotide sequence: TGCGCCAGCAGCCAAGCCGAGAGGGCGGGAACTGAAGCTTTCTTT. This translates into CASSQAERAGTEAFF.

This clone was seen once. The rearrangement uses TRBV18 and TRBJ2-1, with TRBD2 identical over 13 bases. The CDR3 length is 16 residues. Germline CDR1 is KGHSH and CDR2 is LQKENI. The V and J ends lost 2 bases and 7 bases, in that order; junction bases with no gene match: 5. CDR3 protein: CASSPVLAGGINEQFF. CDR3 in DNA: TGTGCCAGCTCACCAGTACTAGCGGGAGGGATTAATGAGCAGTTCTTC.

The chain combines TRBV12-3 or TRBV12-4 with TRBJ2-7; possible D gene TRBD1, 6 bases. CDR3 size: 13 residues. Trimming left V 6 bases short and J 2 bases short, with 11 bases between. The CDR3 here is CASSPQGAYEQYF. The CDR3, as DNA: TGTGCCAGCAGCCCACAGGGAGCCTACGAGCAGTACTTC.

The gene calls are TRBV7-9 and TRBJ2-4; 9 bases are shared with TRBD1. The CDR3 has 15 amino acids. In germline, CDR1 is SEHNR, CDR2 FQNEAQ (reference sequence). Losses at the gene ends were 7 bases for V and 7 bases for J; bases not matched to a gene: 11. CDR3 DNA: TGTGCCAGCACCCCCCCGGACAGGGGAAGGAACATTCAGTACTTC. Encoded protein: CASTPPDRGRNIQYF.

CDR3 sequence: CASKYKEDYEQYF. DNA for the CDR3: TGTGCCAGCAAATACAAGGAGGACTACGAGCAGTACTTC. V gene TRBV6-5 combines with J gene TRBJ2-7, with D possibly being TRBD2 (5 bases). Deletions cut 7 bases from V and 3 bases from J, with 13 bases between. Looked up from germline, CDR1 is MNHEY and CDR2 is SVGAGI. CDR3 length: 13 amino acids.

This clone occurred once. V gene TRBV28 combines with J gene TRBJ2-3; D unresolved. V was shortened by 3 bases and J by 6 bases, with 7 bases between the two germline ends. This CDR3 spans 12 amino acids. CDR1 is MDHEN, CDR2 SYDVKM, per germline. CDR3 bases: TGTGCCAGCAGTTTGGGTGGGGATACGCAGTATTTT. It is translated as CASSLGGDTQYF.

The J gene is TRBJ2-4, the V gene TRBV18; 8 bases line up with TRBD2. J gave up 6 bases and V 3 bases, and 7 bases lay outside the gene matches. From germline, CDR1 is KGHSH and CDR2 LQKENI. The CDR3 loop spans 15 amino acids. The CDR3 sequence: CASSPRGLVGNIQYF. CDR3 bases: TGTGCCAGCTCACCGCGGGGACTAGTGGGAAACATTCAGTACTTC.